Listed here is a single TCR beta chain. Genomic DNA (from each subset) was split evenly across several immunoSEQ plates. Sequencing was performed with immunoSEQ multiplex PCR; in TCRdb, only in-frame clones are kept and a portion is missing. This sample has over a million clones; about 80% occur once, and the top ten carry more than 0.55%. This specimen comes from a study of shared clonotypes between healthy human individuals. For the study at large: Serving as donors were two women and three men, whose ages spanned 18 to 49.

This CDR3 contains 16 residues. V gave up 3 bases and J gave up 3 bases; unmatched junction bases: 8. Germline CDR1 SGHKS, CDR2 YYEKEE (reference sequence). Participating donors were healthy, HIV-negative adults free of recent acute infections or vaccinations. Sequenced input: memory CD4+ T cells from PBMCs. The subset denotes: CD45RA-negative fraction. The receptor comes from a man aged 18 to 29 in good health. Some clones in this sample may be carry-over from other donors' samples. The J gene is TRBJ2-2, the V gene TRBV5-5, with 7 positions matching TRBD2. The DNA of the CDR3 is TGTGCCAGCAGCTCTCGGGCCCGGGGGGACACCGGGGAGCTGTTTTTT. Translated, it gives CASSSRARGDTGELFF.